This T cell receptor beta chain stems from a study of siplizumab effects on memory and regulatory T cells (dated 2019 in TCRdb). About the study as a whole: The study looked at the effect of siplizumab, an anti-CD2 antibody, on alloreactive T-cell subsets in allogeneic mixed lymphocyte reactions made from human PBMCs. General findings and caveats noted by the study authors: Siplizumab significantly reduced the cumulative frequency of alloreactive sequences traceable to unstimulated CD4+ memory T cells. In reactions with siplizumab, an average of 68.8% of mappable alloreactive CD4+ clones were Treg-derived, compared with roughly 26% in control reactions. Because sequences below about 10^-5 frequency were poorly captured, only a minor fraction of alloreactive clones could be mapped to unstimulated subsets. Roughly 80-96% of proliferating CD4+ or CD8+ clones could not be assigned a naive or memory phenotype. Unstimulated naive T cells appeared more diverse than memory T cells, and naive cells seemed to contribute substantially to the alloresponse. The suppressive function of proliferating Tregs from siplizumab cultures was not functionally confirmed.

In addition, sequencing in three donor pairs included unstimulated CD8+ effector memory subsets alongside CD4+ naive, CD8+ naive, CD8+ TEMRA and CD4+ memory subsets. Sorted unstimulated T cells and proliferating T cells recovered from mixed lymphocyte reactions were subjected to TCRbeta CDR3 sequencing. Fresh whole blood from approximately ten HLA-typed healthy donors was used to isolate PBMCs. Library method: the immunoSEQ multiplex PCR assay. Each sample had roughly 90,000 TCR templates assayed by the deep sequencing platform. Genomic DNA extracted from sorted T cells was used for TCRbeta CDR3 sequencing. The study's processing was this. The R programming language was used for clonal analysis of TCRbeta CDR3 data. Unstimulated samples were compared with post-reaction CFSE-low samples to define alloreactive CD4+ and CD8+ clones. By matching sequences to the repertoires of sorted unstimulated Treg and non-Treg cells, each alloreactive CD4+ clone was assigned a regulatory or non-regulatory origin. What TCRdb holds here is the immuneACCESS table cut down to in-frame rearrangements. Part of the clones is not present; checked against another copy, under half of the missing clones reflect an unresolved V gene, and the others are unexplained. V, J and clone size were drawn from that table, and D and trimming were deduced from the DNA. In all, the sample holds 50,000 to 75,000 clones, and 96% of those were seen once. More than 0.075% of the sample goes to the ten largest clones.

About this clone itself: Its antigen remains unidentified. The input lacks base qualities; no much larger clone sits a single base away.

Looking up the germline V gene yields CDR1 LGHNA and CDR2 YNFKEQ. The CDR3 starts with the cysteine, ends with the phenylalanine, and has 15 residues. Kept here is only the CDR3 DNA, which spans 45 bases and is read in frame from base 1. A distance of 16 bases separates the germline ends of V and J, which lose 3 bases and 5 bases respectively. The chain is encoded by TRBV4-2 joined to TRBJ2-5; the D gene is perhaps TRBD1, from 6 matching bases. Sequencing used naive CD8+ T cells sorted from blood. Interpreted using the paper, the cell subset or site label stands for: unstimulated naive T cells. This sequence originates from a human donor in good health. The DNA sequence is TGTGCCAGCAGCCAGGGCATAGGGGGATCGGAGACCCAGTACTTC. It is translated as CASSQGIGGSETQYF.